This T cell receptor beta chain was sequenced during a study of shared T cell receptors in the human thymus. J gave up 3 bases and V 6 bases, and 4 bases lay outside the gene matches. Per the germline V gene, CDR1 is SQVTM and CDR2 is ANQGSEA. The CDR3 covers 13 residues. TCRdb's table, derived via immunoSEQ multiplex PCR, lists solely in-frame clones and lacks some. The sample records some 720,000 clones, around nine tenths being singletons. These records were also assigned to another study, of human thymus T cells. That work contributes: Thymus was obtained from resections taken during corrective heart surgery. Thymic and blood repertoires appeared to display a bias in their usage of V and J genes. Related work found strong thymic repertoire overlap between unrelated individuals.

The chain joins TRBV29-1 to TRBJ1-1; 10 bases map to TRBD1. Sequencing was carried out using thymocytes. The sequence was collected from a boy younger than two with a congenital heart defect. This CDR3 reads CSVRTGGDTEAFF. The CDR3 DNA is TGCAGCGTCCGGACAGGGGGGGACACTGAAGCTTTCTTT.